The entry below describes one TCR beta chain. Its target is not known. The entry originates in a study of T cell repertoires in cytomegalovirus infection. Study-level background: Public TCR beta signature analysis indicated the presence of both CMV infection and matching HLA type. The study's findings and limits: Dominating the ex vivo response were HLA-C-restricted CMV-specific TCR beta clonotypes. Based on cumulative public TCR beta family frequency, carriers of CMV plus the relevant HLA were identified.

Via MiXCR, TCRdb re-called the reads, giving one row per CDR3 protein. Of 230,000 or so distinct CDR3 sequences in the sample, approximately 15% are singletons; the top ten hold roughly half. The origin of this receptor is a human donor in good health (CMV status not recorded). Some clones in this sample may be carry-over from other donors' samples. The sequenced material came from CD8+ T cells from PBMCs.

CDR3 protein: CASSHHSRASGDEQYF. The CDR3 DNA sequence: TGTGCCAGCAGCCACCACTCTCGGGCTAGCGGGGACGAGCAGTACTTC. This chain uses TRBV7-9 with TRBJ2-7; the match to TRBD2 covers 9 bases. The germline V gene encodes CDR1 SEHNR and CDR2 FQNEAQ (reference sequence). The junction had 13 bases not matched to a gene; V was cut back by 5 bases and J by 5 bases. This CDR3 is built from 16 residues.